This TCR beta chain was recorded in a study of Graves' ophthalmopathy and Graves' hyperthyroidism. Overall study: Investigators collected peripheral blood at initial diagnosis, before any treatment was given. Study-wide findings and caveats: A 13-signature model separated ophthalmopathy from stable hyperthyroidism, reaching roughly 85% sensitivity and roughly 81% specificity cross-validated.

Other autoimmune diseases, uncontrolled infections, pregnancy or lactation led to the exclusion of patients. Orbital computed tomography and thyroid ultrasound, along with TRAb, serum thyroxine and clinical symptoms, underpinned diagnosis. This clonotype has ten or more counts. Its antigen is unidentified. Beta-chain TCR CDR3 regions were amplified from RNA transcripts. HTBI-primed RT-PCR formed the first round, and a multiplex PCR formed the second. TCRdb redid the calling of the multiplex PCR reads with MiXCR, one entry per CDR3 protein. The sample lists 200,000 to 250,000 distinct CDR3 sequences, roughly 21% seen once, with roughly 39% in the top ten. This CDR3 has 15 amino acids. Trimming shortened V by 0 bases and J by 5 bases, and 14 bases separated the two germline ends. Germline V gene data show CDR1 as DFQATT and CDR2 as SNEGSKA (reference sequence).

Sample: peripheral blood. This receptor was identified in a woman aged 45 to 65 with Graves' ophthalmopathy. The V gene is TRBV20-1, the J gene TRBJ1-5; D perhaps matches TRBD1 (6 bases). The CDR3 nucleotides are TGCAGTGCTAGAGATCAGGTGGCAGGGGATCAGCCCCAGCATTTT. Protein sequence: CSARDQVAGDQPQHF.